This TCR beta chain was identified in a study of blood T cells in healthy people across ages (dated by TCRdb to about 2015). About the investigation overall: In model experiments, roughly one uniquely barcoded TCR beta cDNA molecule per two T cells was captured by template switching. Age-related changes in TCR beta repertoire diversity were measured in the study by deep sequencing normalized with unique cDNA molecular identifiers. The donors were split into four age groups: young (average about 16 years), middle-aged (39), aged (approximately 60) and long-lived (under 90). Donors of different ages were randomly distributed across sequencing lanes to avoid experimental bias. Two additional independent replicas of 1 million unique cDNA reads from the same blood draw were analyzed for two donors (one aged 18 to 30 and one aged 80 or older). Paper-wide results and their limitations: As age increased, observed TCR beta diversity per million T cells dropped in a roughly linear way, and a significant reduction was already evident by age about 40. Because donor CMV infection status was unknown, age-related changes in expanded clonotypes were potentially confounded. Conclusive comparison of naive and antigen-experienced compartments was prevented by the profiling of bulk unsorted PBMCs. Total diversity estimates from one million sequenced T cells were considered lower bounds and underestimates. Compared with the aged group, the long-lived group had more naive CD4+ T cells, fewer expanded clones and increased TCR diversity, a pattern suggesting age selection. There was a strong correlation between observed TCR beta diversity and the percentage of naive T cells measured by flow cytometry.

The library was built by means of 5' RACE. A second roughly 6 to 12 cycle PCR used a sample-barcoded 5' primer and a J-beta primer mix. A template-switch 5' adaptor carrying 12 random nucleotides introduced a unique molecular identifier onto each TCR beta cDNA molecule. At least 2.5 million CDR3-containing paired-end reads were obtained from each sample. First-strand cDNA synthesis was performed from all RNA using the Mint cDNA synthesis kit, with priming by a TRBC-specific oligonucleotide. Following uracil-DNA glycosylase treatment, all cDNA underwent a first 18-cycle PCR with the universal primers M1SS and BC2_uni_R. Per the source publication's procedure: For normalization, 1 million high-quality reads were randomly selected from each sample, with every read carrying a distinct molecular identifier. Reads with shared molecular identifiers were discarded instead of being binned into consensus sequences. MiTCR, run with a Q25 quality threshold and the strictest error-elimination algorithm, handled CDR3 identification, clonotype clustering and error correction. A nonparametric unseen species model using Euler transformation provided a lower-bound estimate of total TCR beta diversity. In TCRdb, the public reads were trimmed at Q25 with fastp and aligned with MiXCR, with productive beta chains retained. CDR3 protein sequences are deduplicated, and each keeps its most common genes and DNA. It is TCRdb's table, rather than the study itself, that gives the V and J calls and clone size. The sample contains 1.8 million or so distinct CDR3 sequences, 30% to 40% of them found a single time. The top ten hold 20% to 25% of the sample.

V is pruned by 7 bases and J by 6 bases, leaving 20 bases of the junction without a gene match. The cysteine opens and the phenylalanine closes a CDR3 of 19 amino acids. The only DNA kept is the CDR3, 57 bases in frame from the first base. The approximately 39 donors, aged roughly 6 to 95 years, were systemically healthy Caucasian individuals from Russia. Each donor gave 8 to 10 milliliters of peripheral blood, drawn into EDTA-treated Vacutainer tubes. PBMCs were isolated by Ficoll-Paque density-gradient centrifugation, with at least 6.5 million obtained per sample. Trizol reagent was used to extract total RNA from PBMCs, with at least 6 micrograms per sample. Naive CD45RAhigh/CD27high T cell percentages were measured by flow cytometry on a PBMC aliquot from every donor. This clonotype turned up a few times. The antigen this receptor binds is unknown. Per-base quality was not reported, and no clone a single base away is much larger than it.

The sequence is built from TRBV12-3 or TRBV12-4 and TRBJ2-3; TRBD1 lines up with 12 middle nucleotides. The TCR sequence derives from a human donor in good health. The sequenced sample consisted of blood. Here the CDR3 is given as CASTLGTGGLMLPGDTQYF. The nucleotide sequence reads TGTGCCAGCACATTGGGGACAGGGGGCCTGATGCTCCCGGGGGATACGCAGTATTTT.